This T cell receptor (beta chain) originates from a study of OX40 agonist ivuxolimab in advanced cancers. Overall study findings and caveats: In CD8+ T cells, expanded clones were on average more numerous than in CD4+. Partial responders receiving 0.1-3.0 mg/kg showed among the lowest clonal expansion. Both blood CD4+ and CD8+ T cells showed clonal growth by week 6 at 0.1 to 3.0 mg/kg.

Assay used: immunoSEQ multiplex PCR; TCRdb lists only in-frame clones, some missing. The sample includes about 58,000 clones, 90% to 95% of them seen just once. Concerning this clone: The antigen is not known.

CDR3 length: 16 amino acids. CDR1 SGHTA and CDR2 FQGNSA come from the germline V gene. V was trimmed by 4 bases and J by 0 bases, leaving 15 bases between them. The sequencing here drew on CD4+ or CD8+ T cells sorted from blood, taken in a trial of the OX40 agonist ivuxolimab. The TCR sequence derives from an adult with an advanced solid tumor such as melanoma, head and neck, liver or kidney cancer. This sequence joins TRBV7-2 and TRBJ1-2; no firm D call. For the CDR3, the DNA is TGTGCCAGCAGCTCACAGCCTACCCCTTCTAACTATGGCTACACCTTC. This gives the protein CASSSQPTPSNYGYTF.